These 21 T cell receptor beta chains originate from one sample sequenced in a study of cytomegalovirus exposure and HLA in healthy donors. The PCR ran on 60 Vbeta and 13 Jbeta primers. The protocol was immunoSEQ multiplex PCR, while the TCRdb copy is restricted to in-frame clones and leaves out a portion. The repertoire holds roughly 160,000 clones, around 79% seen once, with roughly 2% in the top ten. The specimen was PBMCs. All receptors come from a man aged 35-49 years in good health and CMV-seronegative.

This chain joins TRBV11-3 and TRBJ2-1, with 14 bases matching TRBD2. V shed 4 bases, J shed 7 bases, and the junction held 3 bases outside the gene matches. The CDR3 totals 15 residues. CDR1 is SGHNT and CDR2 is YENEEA in the germline V gene. This CDR3 reads CASSSGLAGDNEQFF. CDR3 DNA sequence: TGTGCCAGCAGCTCGGGACTAGCGGGAGATAATGAGCAGTTCTTC. The whole variable domain, filled in from reference TRBV11-3 and TRBJ2-1, reads EAGVVQSPRYKIIEKKQPVAFWCNPISGHNTLYWYLQNLGQGPELLIRYENEEAVDDSQLPKDRFSAERLKGVDSTLKIQPAELGDSAVYLCASSSGLAGDNEQFFGPGTRLTVL.

The chain has TRBV7-9 and TRBJ2-1; TRBD2 agrees at 7 bases. Germline CDR1 and CDR2: SEHNR and FQNEAQ (reference sequence). The ends lost 5 bases at V and 0 bases at J; junction bases unmatched: 7. The CDR3 runs 16 residues. The CDR3 DNA reads TGTGCCAGCAGCGCCGGGACTATGGGCTCCTACAATGAGCAGTTCTTC. It is translated as CASSAGTMGSYNEQFF.

The chain joins TRBV4-1 to TRBJ2-2; D is perhaps TRBD2 (6 bases). V lost 0 bases to trimming and J lost 4 bases, with 9 bases between them. Germline-derived CDR1 and CDR2 are MGHRA and YSYEKL. The CDR3 has 15 amino acids. In nucleotides, the CDR3 is TGCGCCAGCAGCCAAGATCGAGCGGGCACCGGGGAGCTGTTTTTT. Translated: CASSQDRAGTGELFF.

The chain links TRBV7-9 to TRBJ2-7, with 8 bases aligning to TRBD2. The ends lost 2 bases at V and 6 bases at J; junction bases unmatched: 9. This CDR3 spans 15 amino acids. Germline CDR1 is SEHNR and CDR2 is FQNEAQ (reference sequence). The chain's CDR3 is CASSLIVSREAEQYF. The CDR3 nucleotides read TGTGCCAGCAGCTTAATTGTATCGCGGGAGGCCGAGCAGTACTTC.

The J gene is TRBJ1-2, the V gene TRBV5-1; unclear D gene. The CDR3 extends over 14 amino acids. Germline V gene lookup returns CDR1 SGHRS and CDR2 YFSETQ. Trimming shortened V by 4 bases and J by 5 bases, and 15 bases separated the two germline ends. The CDR3 nucleotides read TGCGCCAGCAGCCCCCATGGAGTCCAATATGGCTACACCTTC. This translates into CASSPHGVQYGYTF.

V and J are TRBV11-3 and TRBJ2-3; possible D gene TRBD2, 5 bases. CDR3 length: 14 amino acids. The V gene lost 6 bases and the J gene lost 2 bases, with 12 bases spanning the gap. CDR1 SGHNT and CDR2 YENEEA come from the germline V gene. CDR3 loop: CASRAGRHTDTQYF. CDR3 DNA: TGTGCCAGCAGAGCTGGGAGACACACAGATACGCAGTATTTT.

The rearrangement links TRBV19 to TRBJ2-3; 8 bases line up with TRBD1. Trimming cost V 6 bases and J 2 bases; bases outside gene matches: 4. Germline V CDR1 and CDR2: LNHDA, SQIVND (reference sequence). The CDR3 is 14 amino acids. The CDR3 nucleotides read TGTGCCAGTAGAACCAGGGGGCTCACAGATACGCAGTATTTT. This encodes CASRTRGLTDTQYF.

The rearrangement joins TRBV10-3 to TRBJ2-7, with TRBD2 matching over 7 bases. V trimming: 4 bases; J trimming: 2 bases; junction bases outside the gene matches: 20. Germline CDR1 and CDR2: ENHRY and SYGVKD. This CDR3 is 19 amino acids long. The CDR3 region is CAISGTSEKGLTNAYEQYF. The CDR3 region has the DNA TGTGCCATCAGTGGAACCTCGGAAAAGGGACTAACTAACGCCTACGAGCAGTACTTC.

This chain connects TRBV7-2 to TRBJ2-7, with 8 nucleotides matching TRBD1. Looked up from germline, CDR1 is SGHTA and CDR2 is FQGNSA. Losses at the gene ends were 1 base for V and 3 bases for J; bases not matched to a gene: 5. The CDR3 covers 15 residues. The CDR3 sequence is CASSLGKGQVYEQYF. The CDR3 DNA reads as TGTGCCAGCAGCTTAGGAAAGGGACAGGTCTACGAGCAGTACTTC.

This chain joins TRBV15 and TRBJ2-7; 7 nucleotides match TRBD1. This CDR3 spans 15 amino acids. Germline V gives CDR1 LNHNV, CDR2 YYDKDF (reference sequence). Trimming at V came to 1 base and at J to 2 bases, leaving 5 bases not matched to a gene. CDR3 protein: CATSRALDRAYEQYF. The CDR3 coding sequence is TGTGCCACCAGCAGAGCCCTCGACAGGGCCTACGAGCAGTACTTC. The variable domain in full, with the rest retrieved from reference TRBV15 and TRBJ2-7, is DAMVIQNPRYQVTQFGKPVTLSCSQTLNHNVMYWYQQKSSQAPKLLFHYYDKDFNNEADTPDNFQSRRPNTSFCFLDIRSPGLGDTAMYLCATSRALDRAYEQYFGPGTRLTVT.

CDR3 sequence (DNA): TGTGCCAGCAGCTTAACTGGCGGCACTCCCCGGGAGGAGACCCAGTACTTC. The encoded protein is CASSLTGGTPREETQYF. The chain links TRBV7-8 to TRBJ2-5, with a tentative D call TRBD2 (6 bases). V shed 2 bases and J shed 5 bases, with 21 bases lying between them. The CDR3 contains 17 residues. From germline, CDR1 is SGHVS and CDR2 FQNEAQ.

The chain joins TRBV20-1 to TRBJ1-5; D is perhaps TRBD1 (5 bases). Germline CDR1 and CDR2: DFQATT and SNEGSKA (reference sequence). The V end was cut by 3 bases, the J end by 9 bases, with 9 bases between. The CDR3 is 11 amino acids. The CDR3 region is CSASREVPQHF. The CDR3, as DNA: TGCAGTGCTAGCAGGGAAGTGCCCCAGCATTTT.

The rearrangement joins TRBV29-1 to TRBJ2-2, with TRBD2 as a possible D gene (6 bases). V dropped 7 bases and J dropped 3 bases, with 12 bases sitting between them. In germline, CDR1 is SQVTM, CDR2 ANQGSEA. The CDR3 contains 13 residues. The CDR3 region is CSAGGSDTGELFF. The CDR3 nucleotides read TGCAGCGCTGGAGGGTCGGACACCGGGGAGCTGTTTTTT.

The chain uses TRBV29-1 and TRBJ2-5; perhaps TRBD1 as D (6 bases). The V gene lost 7 bases and the J gene lost 2 bases, with 14 bases spanning the gap. Germline lookup yields CDR1 SQVTM and CDR2 ANQGSEA. There are 13 residues in the CDR3. Written as DNA, the CDR3 is TGCAGCGCAGCCGGGACATTTCAAGAGACCCAGTACTTC. It specifies CSAAGTFQETQYF.

This clone was observed a few times. The chain couples TRBV6-5 to TRBJ2-7; 11 nucleotides match TRBD2. V shed 6 bases, J shed 2 bases, and the junction held 3 bases outside the gene matches. Germline V gene data show CDR1 as MNHEY and CDR2 as SVGAGI. The length of the CDR3 is 14 residues. CDR3 sequence (DNA): TGTGCCAGCAGGGGGACTAGCGGAACCTACGAGCAGTACTTC. Translating it yields CASRGTSGTYEQYF.

The V gene is TRBV14, the J gene TRBJ2-7, with a weak D call TRBD2 (6 bases). Germline-derived CDR1 and CDR2 are SGHDN and FVKESK. V was trimmed by 8 bases and J by 0 bases, leaving 11 bases between them. This CDR3 contains 13 residues. CDR3 DNA sequence: TGTGCCAGCGACGGGGGTAGCTCCTACGAGCAGTACTTC. It codes for CASDGGSSYEQYF.

The chain uses TRBV4-1 and TRBJ2-2, with TRBD2 identical over 9 bases. V dropped 4 bases and J dropped 4; count of bases not matched to a gene: 4. Per germline, CDR1 MGHRA and CDR2 YSYEKL. The CDR3 is 15 amino acids. CDR3 sequence: CASSLSSGTTGELFF. CDR3 nucleotides: TGCGCCAGCAGCCTTTCTAGCGGGACCACCGGGGAGCTGTTTTTT.

This chain links TRBV19 with TRBJ1-4; 10 nucleotides match TRBD1. Trimming took 5 bases from V and 8 from J; bases not matched to a gene: 8. Per the germline V gene, CDR1 is LNHDA and CDR2 is SQIVND (reference sequence). The CDR3 loop spans 15 amino acids. The CDR3 region has the DNA TGTGCCAGTAGTCTCGGGACAGGGGTAGGAGAAAAACTGTTTTTT. Translation gives CASSLGTGVGEKLFF.

The chain combines TRBV28 with TRBJ1-5; D not certain. This CDR3 contains 13 residues. From germline, CDR1 is MDHEN and CDR2 SYDVKM. V was pared by 10 bases and J by 3 bases, with 13 bases between. DNA of the CDR3: TGTGCCACCAAGTGGGCCACCAATCAGCCCCAGCATTTT. Amino acid sequence: CATKWATNQPQHF.

The sample holds a few counts of this clone. V is TRBV4-2 and J is TRBJ1-3, with D perhaps TRBD1 (6 bases). The CDR3 spans 18 residues. Trimming shortened V by 1 base and J by 7 bases, and 23 bases separated the two germline ends. Germline V CDR1 and CDR2: LGHNA, YNFKEQ. CDR3: CASSQGPGLQGRVNTIYF. In DNA, the CDR3 is TGTGCCAGCAGCCAAGGCCCCGGTTTACAGGGACGGGTGAACACCATATATTTT.

The chain links TRBV6-1 to TRBJ2-5, with 7 positions matching TRBD1. CDR1 and CDR2 from the germline V gene are MNHNS and SASEGT. The ends lost 11 bases at V and 4 bases at J; junction bases unmatched: 16. CDR3 size: 15 residues. CDR3 residues: CAASTGVVSGETQYF. The DNA for the CDR3 is TGTGCCGCAAGTACAGGGGTGGTTAGTGGAGAGACCCAGTACTTC.